This TCR beta chain derives from a study of response to subunit inactivated influenza vaccine. Study results and limitations: The authors offered the suggestion that each seasonal influenza vaccination recruits few new T cells.

From germline, CDR1 is SGHRS and CDR2 YFSETQ. CDR3 length: 15 amino acids. V lost 5 bases and J lost 3, with 16 bases in between. TCRdb redid the calling of the RT-PCR reads with MiXCR, one entry per CDR3 protein. The data contain about 520,000 distinct CDR3 sequences, less than 7.5% of them singletons. This clonotype was counted many times. Its antigen remains unknown. This receptor was obtained from a man between 50 and 70 years old who received an inactivated influenza vaccine. Sequencing used PBMCs from blood, obtained less than 25 months after vaccination. V gene TRBV5-1 combines with J gene TRBJ2-3; tentative D call: TRBD2 (6 bases). CDR3 region: CASRPSPRGTDTQYF. DNA of the CDR3: TGCGCCAGCAGACCCTCCCCACGGGGGACAGATACGCAGTATTTT.